This T cell receptor beta chain appears in the sequencing data of a study of shared clonotypes between healthy human individuals. General study results and limits: Represented genetic and exposure-history diversity was restricted by having few donors.

Only in-frame clones appear in the TCRdb table, and some are missing; sequencing was by immunoSEQ multiplex PCR. The table shows some 2.1 million clones, with 95% occurring only once. This clone was recorded once. Its target is unknown. This specimen includes other DNA sequences encoding the same CDR3. CDR3 length: 15 residues. Losses at the gene ends were 3 bases for V and 3 bases for J; bases not matched to a gene: 1. CDR1 and CDR2 from the germline V gene are LGHNA and YSLEER. The chain uses TRBV4-3 and TRBJ2-1, with TRBD2 identical over 11 bases. The sequenced material came from naive CD4+ T cells sorted from blood. Subset meaning: CD45RA+ positively selected. The receptor's source is a man between 18 and 29 years old in good health. This CDR3 reads CASSQGLAVYNEQFF. CDR3 coding DNA: TGCGCCAGCAGCCAGGGACTAGCGGTCTACAATGAGCAGTTCTTC.